The sequence of this TCR beta chain was determined in a study of blood T cell repertoires in COVID-19. Looking at the study overall: Sites across the United States, Italy and Spain contributed samples from acute and convalescent COVID-19. T cells, B-cell-depleted T cells, or PBMCs provided the cDNA or gDNA that served as material.

Generated by immunoSEQ multiplex PCR, the TCRdb table keeps only in-frame clones and is missing some. The sample lists some 110,000 clones, roughly 88% occurring once. The sample holds one count of this clone. Sequencing used peripheral blood. This TCR was sampled from a man aged 35-49 years with acute or convalescent COVID-19.

CDR3 protein: CASNLDRMNTEAFF. The CDR3, as DNA: TGTGCCAGCAACCTAGACAGAATGAACACTGAAGCTTTCTTT. This chain connects TRBV2 to TRBJ1-1, with D perhaps TRBD1 (5 bases). CDR3 length: 14 residues. Deletions cut 7 bases from V and 0 bases from J, with 12 bases between. Germline CDR1 reads SNHLY; CDR2 reads FYNNEI. The full variable domain, in which reference TRBV2 and TRBJ1-1 provide the parts outside the CDR3, is EPEVTQTPSHQVTQMGQEVILRCVPISNHLYFYWYRQILGQKVEFLVSFYNNEISEKSEIFDDQFSVERPDGSNFTLKIRSTKLEDSAMYFCASNLDRMNTEAFFGQGTRLTVV.